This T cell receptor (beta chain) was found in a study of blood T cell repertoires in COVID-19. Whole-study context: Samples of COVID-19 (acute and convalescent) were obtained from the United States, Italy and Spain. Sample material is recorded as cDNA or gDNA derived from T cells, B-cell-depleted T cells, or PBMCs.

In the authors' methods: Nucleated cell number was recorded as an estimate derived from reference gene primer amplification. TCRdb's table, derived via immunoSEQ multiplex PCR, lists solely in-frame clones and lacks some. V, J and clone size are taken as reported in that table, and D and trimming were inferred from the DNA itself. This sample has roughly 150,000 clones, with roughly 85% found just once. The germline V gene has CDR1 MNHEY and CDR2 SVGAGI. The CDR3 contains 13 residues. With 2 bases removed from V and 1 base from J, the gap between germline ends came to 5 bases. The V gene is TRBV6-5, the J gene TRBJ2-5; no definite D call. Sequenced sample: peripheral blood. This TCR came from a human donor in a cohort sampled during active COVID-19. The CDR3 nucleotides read TGTGCCAGCAGTTACACGGTCCAAGAGACCCAGTACTTC. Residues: CASSYTVQETQYF.